The 21 T cell receptor beta chains given below trace back to one sample, sequenced in a study of blood T cells in healthy people across ages. Sample-barcoded 5' priming and a J-beta primer mix drove a second PCR of about 7 to 11 cycles. From the 5' RACE reads, TCRdb called clonotypes with MiXCR, one entry per CDR3 protein. The sample contains about 700,000 distinct CDR3 sequences, roughly 32% of which appear only once. The sample was blood. The receptor source for this set is a woman of 80 years or more in good health.

This clonotype was observed many times. V is TRBV20-1 and J is TRBJ2-7; TRBD1 might be the D (6 bases). The V end lost 6 bases, the J end lost 2 bases, and 20 bases lay between the germline ends. The germline gives CDR1 DFQATT, CDR2 SNEGSKA (reference sequence). The CDR3 consists of 15 residues. This CDR3 is CSAFNSQGTTYEQYF. In nucleotides, the CDR3 is TGCAGTGCGTTCAATTCCCAGGGGACGACCTACGAGCAGTACTTC.

The count of this clonotype is one. A clone one base away is much larger, so this may be a read error. The gene calls are TRBV6-6 and TRBJ2-5; D unclear. Germline loops: CDR1 MNHNY, CDR2 SVGAGI (reference sequence). The CDR3 contains 13 residues. The CDR3 loop reads CAGSYGPQETQYF. DNA of the CDR3: TGTGCCGGCAGTTATGGTCCGCAAGAGACCCAGTACTTC.

At least ten counts were recorded for this clonotype. The chain joins TRBV18 to TRBJ2-5, with 8 positions matching TRBD2. Germline CDR1 is KGHSH and CDR2 is LQKENI. This CDR3 is built from 14 residues. After removal of 6 bases from V and 4 bases from J, the junction contained 7 bases not matched to a gene. CDR3 DNA sequence: TGTGCCAGCTCCGACGGGAGGGGAGGAGAGACCCAGTACTTC. Its protein product is CASSDGRGGETQYF.

This clonotype showed up many times. The chain is built from TRBV20-1 and TRBJ2-7, with 10 bases that match TRBD2. J was trimmed by 2 bases and V by 6 bases; bases with no gene match: 4. CDR1 and CDR2 (germline): DFQATT, SNEGSKA (reference sequence). The CDR3 is 13 residues long. DNA for the CDR3: TGCAGTGCCGCTAGCGGGGGCACCTACGAGCAGTACTTC. It codes for CSAASGGTYEQYF.

This clonotype was counted many times. The rearrangement uses TRBV7-9 and TRBJ1-2; D unclear. This CDR3 is 13 amino acids long. Germline lookup yields CDR1 SEHNR and CDR2 FQNEAQ (reference sequence). Trimming pared 4 bases from V and 4 bases from J, leaving 10 bases between. DNA of the CDR3: TGTGCCAGCAGCTATTCGGACCGCTATGGCTACACCTTC. This codes for CASSYSDRYGYTF.

A few counts support this clonotype. The CDR3 DNA is TGCGCCAGCGGCCTAGACACAGATACGCAGTATTTT. It specifies CASGLDTDTQYF. The chain uses TRBV5-1 and TRBJ2-3; unclear D gene. Trimming stripped 7 bases from V and 2 bases from J, with 8 bases between. The CDR3 sequence is 12 residues long. Germline V gene sequence: CDR1 SGHRS, CDR2 YFSETQ.

As concerns this clonotype: A much larger clone differs by one base, so this may be a read error. V is TRBV5-5 and J is TRBJ2-5; D could derive from TRBD1 or TRBD2 (5 bases each). The CDR3 runs 14 residues. Germline V gene lookup returns CDR1 SGHKS and CDR2 YYEKEE (reference sequence). V shed 3 bases and J shed 5 bases, with 14 bases lying between them. The CDR3: CASSWAGRDETQYF. The DNA for the CDR3 is TGTGCCAGCAGCTGGGCAGGGAGAGACGAGACCCAGTACTTC.

Note on this clonotype: A much larger clone sits a single nucleotide away, making a read error possible. The rearrangement uses TRBV20-1 and TRBJ2-3; 7 nucleotides align to TRBD1. V lost 6 bases to trimming and J lost 5 bases; unmatched junction nucleotides: 8. CDR1 and CDR2 from the germline V gene are DFQATT and SNEGSKA (reference sequence). There are 13 residues in the CDR3. CDR3 DNA sequence: TGCAGTGCCTCGATAGGGGGCAAAGATACGCAGTATTTT. Its protein is CSASIGGKDTQYF.

This clonotype was detected ten times or more. The chain uses TRBV6-1 and TRBJ2-7; either TRBD1 or TRBD2 may supply D (5 bases each). V was shortened by 3 bases and J by 6 bases, with 12 bases between the two germline ends. Germline assignment: CDR1 MNHNS and CDR2 SASEGT. This CDR3 has 13 amino acids. CDR3 DNA: TGTGCCAGCAGTGACCGGGGACCCGGCGAGCAGTACTTC. Protein: CASSDRGPGEQYF.

At least ten counts were recorded for this clonotype. The V and J genes are TRBV7-6 and TRBJ2-7; TRBD1 matches at 9 bases. This CDR3 is 15 amino acids long. The germline gives CDR1 SGHVS, CDR2 FNYEAQ. J was trimmed by 5 bases and V by 5 bases; bases with no gene match: 10. The CDR3 bases are TGTGCCAGCAGCCCTCAAGCGGGGACAGGGCACGAGCAGTACTTC. This codes for CASSPQAGTGHEQYF.

The chain links TRBV7-2 to TRBJ1-5; D uncertain. From germline, CDR1 is SGHTA and CDR2 FQGNSA. This CDR3 has 14 amino acids. The V end lost 3 bases, the J end lost 7 bases, and 13 bases lay between the germline ends. This chain's CDR3 is CASSFVGSGQPQHF. Here the CDR3 DNA reads TGTGCCAGCAGCTTTGTTGGGAGCGGGCAGCCCCAGCATTTT.

This clonotype appeared many times. The genes are TRBV6-2 or TRBV6-3 and TRBJ2-7; 7 positions match TRBD1. CDR3 length: 13 residues. Germline CDR1 is MNHEY and CDR2 is SVGEGT. V lost 5 bases, J lost 5 bases, and 6 bases stayed unmatched. The CDR3 loop is CASSRDRVDEQYF. As DNA, the CDR3 is TGTGCCAGCAGTAGAGACAGGGTCGACGAGCAGTACTTC.

The genes are TRBV20-1 and TRBJ1-1; no reliable D call. With 5 bases removed from V and 1 base from J, the gap between germline ends came to 11 bases. Germline assignment: CDR1 DFQATT and CDR2 SNEGSKA (reference sequence). CDR3 size: 13 residues. CDR3 coding DNA: TGCAGTGCTCGTACACCGGGGAACACTGAAGCTTTCTTT. Translating gives CSARTPGNTEAFF.

The genes are TRBV7-2 and TRBJ2-7; possible D gene TRBD2, 7 bases. This CDR3 is built from 14 residues. The germline V and J ends were trimmed by 5 bases and 6 bases, with 17 bases remaining between them. Germline lookup yields CDR1 SGHTA and CDR2 FQGNSA. Here the CDR3 DNA reads TGTGCCAGCAGCATATATGGACAGCGGGGCGAGCAGTACTTC. It codes for CASSIYGQRGEQYF.

At least ten counts were recorded for this clonotype. The chain recombines TRBV10-3 with TRBJ1-2, with D perhaps TRBD1 (6 bases). The germline V gene has CDR1 ENHRY and CDR2 SYGVKD. This CDR3 comprises 15 residues. The germline V and J ends were trimmed by 2 bases and 4 bases, with 14 bases remaining between them. The CDR3 DNA reads as TGTGCCATCAGTGAGACACGGACAGCCAGCTATGGCTACACCTTC. Its translation is CAISETRTASYGYTF.

Remarks on this clonotype: A much more abundant neighbour one base away suggests this may be a read error. V is TRBV24-1 and J is TRBJ2-1; 9 bases fit TRBD2. CDR3 length equals 15 residues. Germline-derived CDR1 and CDR2 are KGHDR and SFDVKD. J gave up 6 bases and V 4 bases, and 6 bases lay outside the gene matches. The CDR3 reads CATSDRASGVNEQFF. The CDR3 coding sequence is TGTGCCACCAGTGACAGGGCTAGCGGGGTCAATGAGCAGTTCTTC.

Details on this clonotype: This could be a read error, since a much larger clone is one nucleotide away. This CDR3 reads CATIGSNEKRFF. The CDR3 nucleotides are TGTGCCACCATCGGATCGAATGAAAAACGGTTTTTT. The genes are TRBV6-2 or TRBV6-3 and TRBJ1-4; no clear D gene. Germline values: CDR1 MNHEY, CDR2 SVGEGT. CDR3 size: 12 residues.

The chain combines TRBV7-9 with TRBJ2-5; D remains ambiguous. CDR3 length equals 13 residues. The germline gives CDR1 SEHNR, CDR2 FQNEAQ (reference sequence). V lost 5 bases, J lost 11 bases, and 18 bases lay in between. The CDR3 spells CASSPLAGYGQYF. The CDR3 DNA sequence: TGTGCCAGCAGCCCACTTGCTGGATACGGGCAGTACTTC. The full variable domain, completed using reference TRBV7-9 and TRBJ2-5, is DTGVSQNPRHKITKRGQNVTFRCDPISEHNRLYWYRQTLGQGPEFLTYFQNEAQLEKSRLLSDRFSAERPKGSFSTLEIQRTEQGDSAMYLCASSPLAGYGQYFGPGTRLLVL.

This clonotype occurred many times. The chain uses TRBV28 and TRBJ2-7; 9 bases line up with TRBD2. The ends lost 3 bases at V and 2 bases at J; junction bases unmatched: 5. This CDR3 comprises 15 residues. Germline V gene lookup returns CDR1 MDHEN and CDR2 SYDVKM. This chain's CDR3 is CASSFRREGPYEQYF. The CDR3 bases are TGTGCCAGCAGTTTTAGGCGGGAGGGCCCCTACGAGCAGTACTTC.

This clonotype was detected many times. This chain joins TRBV5-1 and TRBJ2-7, with 12 positions matching TRBD1. The ends lost 1 base at V and 11 bases at J; junction bases unmatched: 22. Germline V gene lookup returns CDR1 SGHRS and CDR2 YFSETQ. This CDR3 is 19 amino acids long. The CDR3 nucleotides read TGCGCCAGCAGCTTGACACCAATCTTGCGGACCGGGACAGGGGGCGGGAAGTACTTC. Its protein is CASSLTPILRTGTGGGKYF.

Many counts were recorded for this clonotype. A read error may be the cause here, since a much bigger clone is one base away. This chain joins TRBV5-1 and TRBJ2-1; tentative D call: TRBD1 (5 bases). Matching the DNA end better, TRBJ2-7 makes the J call doubtful. The CDR3 length is 13 residues. Germline CDR1 reads SGHRS; CDR2 reads YFSETQ. CDR3 sequence reads: CASSLGTYNEQYF. The CDR3 DNA reads as TGCGCCAGCAGCTTGGGGACATACAATGAGCAGTACTTC.